The T cell receptor (beta chain) under discussion was sequenced for a study of human T cells and chemical hapten exposure. Background on the study: Mainly, slight library volume differences in the pool made TCR yields vary. General observations from the study: No shift was seen in TCRs above 1 in 1000 frequency with DPC sensitization.

Germline lookup yields CDR1 LGHNA and CDR2 YSLEER. The CDR3 is 17 amino acids. V was shortened by 0 bases and J by 3 bases, with 16 bases between the two germline ends. This sample's time point: healthy volunteer bleed at 6 weeks. Unfractionated whole blood served as the source for total RNA extraction. Original data processing: Sequenced samples showed a median of approximately 96,000 TCRs each, with counts running from around 25,000 to 690,000. TCRdb fed the RACE reads into MiXCR, producing one record per CDR3 protein. TCRdb, not the original authors, processed these V and J calls. In the table there are about 80,000 distinct CDR3 sequences, around 9.3% of which are singletons. On this clonotype itself: Antigen specificity is unknown.

The TCR sequence derives from a female donor in good health. Some clones in this sample may be carry-over from other donors' samples. The sequencing sample was made of whole blood. The chain uses TRBV4-3 and TRBJ2-3, with D tentatively TRBD1 or TRBD2 (6 bases each). Here the CDR3 reads CASSQEGGPSWTDTQYF. The CDR3, as DNA: TGCGCCAGCAGCCAAGAGGGGGGCCCCTCGTGGACAGATACGCAGTATTTT.